The rows below give T cell receptor beta chains drawn from one sample of a study of technical replicates of blood from a handful of donors. Profiling relied on immunoSEQ multiplex PCR, and the TCRdb table lists in-frame clones only, not all of them. Of about 72,000 clones in the sample, about 95% are singletons; the top ten hold approximately 0.24%. Sequenced sample: T cells isolated from PBMCs. Source of these receptors: a human donor in good health. CDR3s include the opening cysteine and the closing phenylalanine or tryptophan. Each record gives: V gene, clone size, CDR3 length, J gene, D gene, CDR3 DNA, CDR3 protein. D genes are given only for firm matches. Some rows mark clone size as missing; the rest say once, few, many or name a class of expanded clone.

v_call: TRBV5-1; clone_size: NA; cdr3_length: 15; j_call: TRBJ2-7; d_call: TRBD1; cdr3_nt: TGCGCCAGCAGCGAGGACAGGCATCGTACCTACGAGCAGTACTTC; cdr3_aa: CASSEDRHRTYEQYF
v_call: TRBV29-1; clone_size: NA; cdr3_length: 13; j_call: TRBJ2-5; d_call: NA; cdr3_nt: TGCAGCGTTGAATTAACACGGCGGGAGACCCAGTACTTC; cdr3_aa: CSVELTRRETQYF
v_call: TRBV30; clone_size: NA; cdr3_length: 12; j_call: TRBJ2-4; d_call: TRBD2; cdr3_nt: TGTGCCTGGAGTGCCCCGGGGAGCGGGGGGGTCTTC; cdr3_aa: CAWSAPGSGGVF
v_call: TRBV4-1; clone_size: once; cdr3_length: 16; j_call: TRBJ2-5; d_call: TRBD2; cdr3_nt: TGCGCCAGCAGCCAAGCACTAGCGGGGGTCAAAGAGACCCAGTACTTC; cdr3_aa: CASSQALAGVKETQYF
v_call: TRBV30; clone_size: NA; cdr3_length: 15; j_call: TRBJ2-3; d_call: NA; cdr3_nt: TGTGCCTGGAGCCTTGGGGCGGCTAGCACAGATACGCAGTATTTT; cdr3_aa: CAWSLGAASTDTQYF
v_call: TRBV9; clone_size: NA; cdr3_length: 16; j_call: TRBJ2-2; d_call: TRBD1; cdr3_nt: TGTGCCAGCAGCCCGGGACAGGGGTATAGGTCCGGGGAGCTGTTTTTT; cdr3_aa: CASSPGQGYRSGELFF
v_call: TRBV7-8; clone_size: NA; cdr3_length: 15; j_call: TRBJ2-7; d_call: TRBD2; cdr3_nt: TGTGCCAGCAGCCAGTGGGGACTAGTAGACGGTGAGCAGTACTTC; cdr3_aa: CASSQWGLVDGEQYF
v_call: TRBV28; clone_size: NA; cdr3_length: 15; j_call: TRBJ2-1; d_call: TRBD1; cdr3_nt: TGTGCCAGCAGCCGAACAGGGGATAAAGGCAATGAGCAGTTCTTC; cdr3_aa: CASSRTGDKGNEQFF
v_call: TRBV7-2; clone_size: NA; cdr3_length: 15; j_call: TRBJ1-3; d_call: NA; cdr3_nt: TGTGCCAGCAGCTTATCCGCAGGGCTTGGAAACACCATATATTTT; cdr3_aa: CASSLSAGLGNTIYF
v_call: TRBV7-9; clone_size: NA; cdr3_length: 16; j_call: TRBJ1-2; d_call: NA; cdr3_nt: TGTGCCAGCAGCTTACGAAGGCAGGGAGGTGACTATGGCTACACCTTC; cdr3_aa: CASSLRRQGGDYGYTF
v_call: TRBV27; clone_size: NA; cdr3_length: 17; j_call: TRBJ1-1; d_call: TRBD1; cdr3_nt: TGTGCCAGCAGTTTATTCGCTTCCGGGACAGGGGACCCTGAAGCTTTCTTT; cdr3_aa: CASSLFASGTGDPEAFF
v_call: TRBV5-1; clone_size: NA; cdr3_length: 16; j_call: TRBJ2-3; d_call: TRBD2; cdr3_nt: TGCGCCAGCAGCTTACGGACTAGCGGGGGCACAGATACGCAGTATTTT; cdr3_aa: CASSLRTSGGTDTQYF
v_call: TRBV5-1; clone_size: NA; cdr3_length: 13; j_call: TRBJ2-5; d_call: NA; cdr3_nt: TGCGCCAGCAGCGGAGGCCAGCAAGAGACCCAGTACTTC; cdr3_aa: CASSGGQQETQYF
v_call: TRBV6-5; clone_size: NA; cdr3_length: 11; j_call: TRBJ2-5; d_call: NA; cdr3_nt: TGTGCCAGCATATTCCAAGAGACCCAGTACTTC; cdr3_aa: CASIFQETQYF
v_call: TRBV5-1; clone_size: NA; cdr3_length: 15; j_call: TRBJ2-1; d_call: TRBD2; cdr3_nt: TGCGCCAGCAGCCCCGGGACTAGCGGGGTAAATGAGCAGTTCTTC; cdr3_aa: CASSPGTSGVNEQFF
v_call: TRBV6-5; clone_size: NA; cdr3_length: 15; j_call: TRBJ1-4; d_call: NA; cdr3_nt: TGTGCCAGCAGGGAAATAAGACAGTCGAATGAAAAACTGTTTTTT; cdr3_aa: CASREIRQSNEKLFF
v_call: TRBV19; clone_size: NA; cdr3_length: 14; j_call: TRBJ1-5; d_call: NA; cdr3_nt: TGTGCCAGCCGACATCTTGGAAGCAATCAGCCCCAGCATTTT; cdr3_aa: CASRHLGSNQPQHF
v_call: TRBV9; clone_size: NA; cdr3_length: 15; j_call: TRBJ2-1; d_call: TRBD2; cdr3_nt: TGTGCCAGCAGCGCGACTAGCGGGGAGAACAATGAGCAGTTCTTC; cdr3_aa: CASSATSGENNEQFF
v_call: TRBV6-5; clone_size: NA; cdr3_length: 12; j_call: TRBJ2-7; d_call: TRBD2; cdr3_nt: TGTGCCAGCAGTAAAACTAGCGGCGAGCAGTACTTC; cdr3_aa: CASSKTSGEQYF
v_call: TRBV6-5; clone_size: NA; cdr3_length: 14; j_call: TRBJ2-7; d_call: NA; cdr3_nt: TGTGCCAGCAGTTACAAGCGGTACTCCTACGAGCAGTACTTC; cdr3_aa: CASSYKRYSYEQYF
v_call: TRBV6-4; clone_size: NA; cdr3_length: 13; j_call: TRBJ2-2; d_call: NA; cdr3_nt: TGTGCCAGCGGAAAGGACTTAACCGGGGAGCTGTTTTTT; cdr3_aa: CASGKDLTGELFF